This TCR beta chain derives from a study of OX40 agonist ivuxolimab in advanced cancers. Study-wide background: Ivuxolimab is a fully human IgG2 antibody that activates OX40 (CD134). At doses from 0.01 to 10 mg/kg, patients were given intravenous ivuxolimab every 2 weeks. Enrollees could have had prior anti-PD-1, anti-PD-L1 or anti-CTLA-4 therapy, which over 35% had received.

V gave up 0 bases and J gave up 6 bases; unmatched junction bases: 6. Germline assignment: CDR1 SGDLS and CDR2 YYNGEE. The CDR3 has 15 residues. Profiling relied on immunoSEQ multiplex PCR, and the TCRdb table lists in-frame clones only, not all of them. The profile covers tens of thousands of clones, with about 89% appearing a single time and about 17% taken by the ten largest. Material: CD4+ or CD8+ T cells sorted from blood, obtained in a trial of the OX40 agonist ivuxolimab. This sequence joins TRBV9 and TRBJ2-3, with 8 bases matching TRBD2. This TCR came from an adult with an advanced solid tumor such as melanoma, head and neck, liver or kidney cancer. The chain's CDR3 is CASSVDGGADDTQYF. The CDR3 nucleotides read TGTGCCAGCAGCGTAGACGGGGGGGCTGACGATACGCAGTATTTT.